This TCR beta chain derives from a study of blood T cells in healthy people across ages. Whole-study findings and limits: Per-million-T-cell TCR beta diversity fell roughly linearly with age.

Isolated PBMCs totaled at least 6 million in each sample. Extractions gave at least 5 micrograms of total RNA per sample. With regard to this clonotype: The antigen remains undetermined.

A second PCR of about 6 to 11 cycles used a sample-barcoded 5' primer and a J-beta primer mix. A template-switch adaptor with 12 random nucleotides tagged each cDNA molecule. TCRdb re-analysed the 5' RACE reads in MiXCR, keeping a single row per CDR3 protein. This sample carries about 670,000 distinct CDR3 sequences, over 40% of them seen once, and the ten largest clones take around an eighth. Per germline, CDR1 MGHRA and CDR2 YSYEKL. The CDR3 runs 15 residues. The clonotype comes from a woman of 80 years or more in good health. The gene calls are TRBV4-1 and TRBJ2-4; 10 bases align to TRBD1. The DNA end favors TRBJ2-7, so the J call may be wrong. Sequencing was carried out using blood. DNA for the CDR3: TGCGCCAGCAGCCAAGAAGGGGACAGGGGCTACGAGCAGTACTTC. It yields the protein CASSQEGDRGYEQYF.